The 27 T cell receptor beta chains in this list originate from one sample, sequenced in a study of neurological immune-mediated disorders. Time point defined: longitudinal time-point 3. TCRdb called the 5' RACE reads again in MiXCR, with one record for every CDR3 protein. Among fewer than 50,000 distinct CDR3 sequences listed, roughly 12% were seen once. The sequencing input was PBMCs. The receptors were sampled from a male donor with HTLV-1-associated myelopathy (HAM/TSP).

This clonotype was seen ten or more times. V is TRBV9 and J is TRBJ1-2; D not resolved. V lost 0 bases to trimming and J lost 4 bases, with 16 bases between them. Per the germline V gene, CDR1 is SGDLS and CDR2 is YYNGEE. The CDR3 contains 16 residues. CDR3 coding DNA: TGTGCCAGCAGCGTAGATTCCCGGGCCTACATCTATGGCTACACCTTC. Protein: CASSVDSRAYIYGYTF.

This clonotype was recorded many times. J is TRBJ1-1 and V is TRBV20-1, with a weak D call TRBD1 (5 bases). The V gene lost 0 bases and the J gene lost 3 bases, with 14 bases spanning the gap. CDR1 is DFQATT and CDR2 is SNEGSKA in the germline V gene (reference sequence). This CDR3 region has 15 residues. In DNA, the CDR3 is TGCAGTGCTAGAGATCCCTTGAAGGGGCACACTGAAGCTTTCTTT. Translating gives CSARDPLKGHTEAFF.

This clonotype was found many times. This chain joins TRBV18 and TRBJ2-3, with TRBD2 identical over 11 bases. The V gene's germline CDR1 is KGHSH and CDR2 LQKENI. V was clipped by 4 bases and J by 10 bases; unmatched bases: 4. The CDR3 runs 13 residues. The CDR3 is CASSRSGGAPQYF. CDR3 bases: TGTGCCAGCTCACGTAGCGGGGGGGCCCCGCAGTATTTT. Full variable domain (remainder filled in from reference TRBV18 and TRBJ2-3): NAGVMQNPRHLVRRRGQEARLRCSPMKGHSHVYWYRQLPEEGLKFMVYLQKENIIDESGMPKERFSAEFPKEGPSILRIQQVVRGDSAAYFCASSRSGGAPQYFGPGTRLTVL.

This clonotype was observed many times. The V and J genes are TRBV10-3 and TRBJ1-5; possibly TRBD1 for D (6 bases). V was cut by 4 bases and J by 1 base, with 11 bases left in between. The germline CDR1 and CDR2 sequences are ENHRY and SYGVKD. This CDR3 contains 15 residues. In DNA form, the CDR3 reads TGTGCCATCAGTGCGCGGCAGGGGAGCAATCAGCCCCAGCATTTT. Encoded protein: CAISARQGSNQPQHF.

This clonotype showed up many times. The chain uses TRBV5-1 and TRBJ2-3; D not resolved. With 0 bases removed from V and 5 bases from J, the gap between germline ends came to 7 bases. This CDR3 is 13 amino acids long. CDR1 is SGHRS, CDR2 YFSETQ, per germline. CDR3 sequence (DNA): TGCGCCAGCAGCTTGGCCACTGGAGATACGCAGTATTTT. Translated, it gives CASSLATGDTQYF. The full variable domain, in which reference TRBV5-1 and TRBJ2-3 provide the parts outside the CDR3, is KAGVTQTPRYLIKTRGQQVTLSCSPISGHRSVSWYQQTPGQGLQFLFEYFSETQRNKGNFPGRFSGRQFSNSRSEMNVSTLELGDSALYLCASSLATGDTQYFGPGTRLTVL.

For this clonotype: This may be a read error: a much more frequent sequence differs by one nucleotide. The DNA for the CDR3 is TGTGCCAGCAGCCAACCGGGGGATTCAATGAGGCAGTTCTTC. Translating it yields CASSQPGDSMRQFF. The chain carries TRBV14 and TRBJ2-1, with a tentative D call TRBD2 (6 bases). The CDR3 sequence is 14 residues long. Per the germline V gene, CDR1 is SGHDN and CDR2 is FVKESK. V shed 2 bases and J shed 12 bases, with 17 bases lying between them.

This clonotype was seen only a few times. The rearrangement links TRBV20-1 to TRBJ1-6; 10 bases align to TRBD1. The CDR3 totals 18 residues. With V trimmed by 0 bases and J by 9 bases, 14 bases remained unmatched. The germline V gene encodes CDR1 DFQATT and CDR2 SNEGSKA (reference sequence). The CDR3 is CSARDPLGIGQGGSPLHF. The CDR3 DNA sequence: TGCAGTGCTAGAGATCCGTTGGGGATCGGACAGGGGGGTTCACCCCTCCACTTT.

The sample holds many counts of this clonotype. This sequence joins TRBV7-8 and TRBJ1-2; TRBD1 might be the D (5 bases). The germline V gene has CDR1 SGHVS and CDR2 FQNEAQ. The V end was cut by 1 base, the J end by 2 bases, with 8 bases between. This CDR3 comprises 14 residues. CDR3 sequence: CASSLGEGNYGYTF. The CDR3 DNA follows: TGTGCCAGCAGCTTAGGCGAGGGGAACTATGGCTACACCTTC. Complete variable domain (other parts from reference TRBV7-8 and TRBJ1-2): GAGVSQSPRYKVAKRGQDVALRCDPISGHVSLFWYQQALGQGPEFLTYFQNEAQLDKSGLPSDRFFAERPEGSVSTLKIQRTQQEDSAVYLCASSLGEGNYGYTFGSGTRLTVV.

This clonotype was recorded at least ten times. The chain has TRBV5-1 and TRBJ2-6; D is undetermined. From germline, CDR1 is SGHRS and CDR2 YFSETQ. The CDR3 has 16 residues. V shed 7 bases and J shed 0 bases, with 14 bases lying between them. This chain's CDR3 is CASGSTSYSGANVLTF. In nucleotides, the CDR3 is TGCGCCAGCGGTAGTACGAGTTACTCTGGGGCCAACGTCCTGACTTTC.

This clonotype has only a few counts. The chain links TRBV7-8 to TRBJ2-2; 7 bases agree with TRBD2. V lost 3 bases and J lost 4; bases outside the gene matches: 11. The CDR3 is made up of 17 amino acids. Germline V gives CDR1 SGHVS, CDR2 FQNEAQ. CDR3 residues: CASSLRAGAGFTGELFF. CDR3 DNA sequence: TGTGCCAGCAGCTTGAGGGCAGGAGCGGGGTTCACCGGGGAGCTGTTTTTT.

This clonotype was seen at least ten times. The chain links TRBV7-8 to TRBJ1-6, with 11 positions matching TRBD1. Germline V gives CDR1 SGHVS, CDR2 FQNEAQ. Unmatched junction bases numbered 4, after V lost 4 bases and J lost 5 bases. This CDR3 spans 16 amino acids. CDR3 sequence: CASSSRTGGHNSPLHF. CDR3 nucleotides: TGTGCCAGCAGCTCCAGGACAGGGGGCCATAATTCACCCCTCCACTTT.

This clonotype was recorded many times. The V call is TRBV5-1, the J call TRBJ2-1, with D perhaps being TRBD1 or TRBD2 (5 bases each). CDR1 SGHRS and CDR2 YFSETQ come from the germline V gene. CDR3 length: 14 amino acids. The V and J ends lost 7 bases and 6 bases respectively, with 17 bases between them. As DNA, the CDR3 is TGCGCCAGCCGCCTTGACGGGGCTGTCAATGAGCAGTTCTTC. Translation gives CASRLDGAVNEQFF.

This clonotype appeared many times. The rearrangement uses TRBV5-1 and TRBJ2-2, with 7 bases that match TRBD1. In germline, CDR1 is SGHRS, CDR2 YFSETQ. With V trimmed by 2 bases and J by 6 bases, 7 bases remained unmatched. This CDR3 contains 15 residues. Here the CDR3 reads CASSFLTGMAGELFF. CDR3 nucleotides: TGCGCCAGCAGCTTCCTGACAGGGATGGCCGGGGAGCTGTTTTTT. Together with reference TRBV5-1 and TRBJ2-2, the CDR3 gives the full variable domain: KAGVTQTPRYLIKTRGQQVTLSCSPISGHRSVSWYQQTPGQGLQFLFEYFSETQRNKGNFPGRFSGRQFSNSRSEMNVSTLELGDSALYLCASSFLTGMAGELFFGEGSRLTVL.

This clonotype was counted ten times or more. The gene calls are TRBV3-1 and TRBJ2-7, with a tentative D call TRBD2 (6 bases). CDR1 and CDR2 (germline): LGHDT, YNNKEL (reference sequence). The CDR3 is 12 residues long. V lost 4 bases, J lost 7 bases, and 11 bases lay in between. The CDR3 sequence: CASSLSAGEQYF. CDR3 coding DNA: TGTGCCAGCAGCCTTAGTGCGGGGGAGCAGTACTTC.

This clonotype showed up many times. This rearrangement joins TRBV7-2 to TRBJ1-1, with D perhaps matching TRBD1 (5 bases). CDR1 is SGHTA and CDR2 is FQGNSA in the germline V gene. The CDR3 runs 15 residues. V lost 3 bases to trimming and J lost 2 bases, with 13 bases between them. The CDR3 region has the DNA TGTGCCAGCAGCTTGGCCGGGGCAGCAAACACTGAAGCTTTCTTT. This codes for CASSLAGAANTEAFF.

This clonotype has a handful of counts. The chain joins TRBV5-1 to TRBJ2-3, with a possible D match to TRBD2 (5 bases). Germline values: CDR1 SGHRS, CDR2 YFSETQ. The CDR3 length is 15 residues. The ends were cut back, 0 bases at V and 4 bases at J, with 12 bases in the middle. CDR3 loop: CASSLVALGPDTQYF. The CDR3 DNA follows: TGCGCCAGCAGCTTGGTCGCACTAGGCCCAGATACGCAGTATTTT.

Many counts were recorded for this clonotype. The chain is built from TRBV7-9 and TRBJ2-7; TRBD1 aligns across 9 bases. In germline, CDR1 is SEHNR, CDR2 FQNEAQ (reference sequence). This CDR3 is built from 14 residues. V gave up 3 bases and J gave up 5 bases; unmatched junction bases: 5. CDR3 protein: CASSFTRDRDEQYF. The CDR3 bases are TGTGCCAGCAGCTTCACCCGGGACAGGGACGAGCAGTACTTC.

This clonotype appeared a few times. The rearrangement uses TRBV30 and TRBJ1-2, with D possibly TRBD1 on 5 matching bases. Trimming cost V 5 bases and J 8 bases, with 15 bases left between them. From germline, CDR1 is GTSNPN and CDR2 SVGIG (reference sequence). The CDR3 has 12 amino acids. This CDR3 is CAWSNGAIGYTF. The CDR3 nucleotides are TGTGCCTGGTCTAACGGGGCCATCGGCTACACCTTC.

This clonotype was seen ten or more times. The chain joins TRBV5-1 to TRBJ1-1; D unclear. CDR1 is SGHRS, CDR2 YFSETQ, per germline. The CDR3 contains 14 residues. The V and J ends lost 0 bases and 0 bases respectively, with 6 bases between them. The CDR3: CASSLDGLNTEAFF. The CDR3 DNA is TGCGCCAGCAGCTTGGACGGACTGAACACTGAAGCTTTCTTT.

This sequence joins TRBV5-5 and TRBJ1-3, with 7 bases that match TRBD1. V dropped 4 bases and J dropped 8; count of bases not matched to a gene: 9. The CDR3 is 14 amino acids. Germline V gene lookup returns CDR1 SGHKS and CDR2 YYEKEE (reference sequence). For the CDR3, the DNA is TGTGCCAGCAGCGAACCGGACAGGAGGGACACCATATATTTT. This translates into CASSEPDRRDTIYF.

This rearrangement joins TRBV5-1 to TRBJ2-7, with D perhaps matching TRBD1 (7 bases). CDR1 is SGHRS and CDR2 is YFSETQ in the germline V gene. The CDR3 totals 15 residues. The ends were cut back, 1 base at V and 3 bases at J, with 14 bases in the middle. CDR3 DNA: TGCGCCAGCAGCTTGTCCGGGGGACAGCTCTACGAGCAGTACTTC. Encoded protein: CASSLSGGQLYEQYF.

This clonotype was recorded many times. The chain combines TRBV3-1 with TRBJ1-2; D not certain. Trimming took 0 bases from V and 3 from J, leaving 5 bases between them. The CDR3 contains 13 residues. Germline V gene data show CDR1 as LGHDT and CDR2 as YNNKEL (reference sequence). The CDR3 DNA follows: TGTGCCAGCAGCCAAGACGGGCACTATGGCTACACCTTC. Translated: CASSQDGHYGYTF.

This clonotype was seen many times. The chain carries TRBV6-2 or TRBV6-3 and TRBJ2-1, with 8 bases aligning to TRBD2. Trimming removed 6 bases from V and 8 bases from J; junction bases left unmatched: 6. Germline CDR1 is MNHEY and CDR2 is SVGEGT. The CDR3 totals 13 residues. In DNA form, the CDR3 reads TGTGCCAGCAGCGGGGGGGCAGTGGATGAGCAGTTCTTC. Translated, it gives CASSGGAVDEQFF.

This chain connects TRBV7-2 to TRBJ1-1, with D unclear. The V and J ends lost 5 bases and 1 base respectively, with 14 bases between them. Germline CDR1 and CDR2: SGHTA and FQGNSA. This CDR3 comprises 15 residues. The CDR3 is CASSRHTSGNTEAFF. Written as DNA, the CDR3 is TGTGCCAGCAGCCGACATACATCGGGGAACACTGAAGCTTTCTTT.

This clonotype was detected many times. The J gene is TRBJ1-5, the V gene TRBV4-3; D uncertain. The CDR3 totals 15 residues. In germline, CDR1 is LGHNA, CDR2 YSLEER. Trimming cost V 1 base and J 4 bases, with 11 bases left between them. The CDR3 spells CASSQGHSTNQPQHF. The CDR3 DNA reads as TGCGCCAGCAGCCAAGGGCACAGCACTAATCAGCCCCAGCATTTT.

The table lists this clonotype with a few counts. The chain recombines TRBV7-9 with TRBJ1-1; no firm D call. Trimming removed 5 bases at V and 8 bases at J, with 15 bases between. The CDR3 spans 13 residues. Germline CDR1 and CDR2: SEHNR and FQNEAQ (reference sequence). For the CDR3, the DNA is TGTGCCAGCAGCCCTTCCACGGTGGTGGAAGCTTTCTTT. This sequence encodes CASSPSTVVEAFF.

This clonotype came up many times. This sequence joins TRBV12-3 or TRBV12-4 and TRBJ2-2; 9 bases fit TRBD1. Germline trimming cut 5 bases from V and 5 bases from J; bases unmatched to any gene: 6. The CDR3 totals 15 residues. This CDR3 reads CASSPRTGATGELFF. The CDR3 DNA follows: TGTGCCAGCAGTCCTAGGACAGGGGCGACCGGGGAGCTGTTTTTT.